The sequence of this T cell receptor beta chain was determined in a study of cytomegalovirus exposure and HLA in healthy donors. Germline CDR1 GTSNPN, CDR2 SVGIG (reference sequence). This CDR3 has 14 amino acids. V was pared by 1 base and J by 1 base, with 1 base of the junction left unmatched. Details on this clone: Its antigen is unidentified.

General study results and limits: In a later analysis, HLA-C alleles had the fewest associated TCRs, DRB1 alleles the most. Cytomegalovirus association was listed for 164 TCR beta chains.

The PCR used 60 Vbeta and 13 Jbeta primers. TCRdb keeps only in-frame clones here, not all; method: immunoSEQ multiplex PCR. The sample contains some 70,000 clones, roughly three quarters of which appear only once. The chain is built from TRBV30 and TRBJ2-3; 8 bases fit TRBD2. The receptor was derived from a man aged 18-30 years in good health and CMV-seronegative. Sequenced input: PBMCs. CDR3 loop: CAWSDGGGTDTQYF. In nucleotides, the CDR3 is TGTGCCTGGAGTGACGGGGGGGGCACAGATACGCAGTATTTT.